The 10 T cell receptor beta chains below come from one sample, sequenced in a study of T cell repertoires in cytomegalovirus infection. Their cognate antigens are unknown. TCRdb re-derived calls from the reads in MiXCR, one entry per CDR3 protein. The sample records under 850,000 distinct CDR3 sequences, around 32% being singletons. The material sequenced was cultured PBMCs, taken from culture after CMV antigen stimulation. All receptors come from a human donor in good health (CMV status not recorded). Some clones in this sample may be carry-over from other donors' samples.

There are a few counts of this clonotype. The gene calls are TRBV7-2 and TRBJ1-2; D ambiguous. The CDR3 is made up of 17 amino acids. Germline loops: CDR1 SGHTA, CDR2 FQGNSA. V gave up 5 bases and J gave up 4 bases, with 23 bases separating them. CDR3 coding DNA: TGTGCCAGCAGCCTACTACGGACTGCAAACCTTGTCTATGGCTACACCTTC. As protein: CASSLLRTANLVYGYTF.

The chain joins TRBV29-1 to TRBJ2-1; 8 positions match TRBD1. The junction had 14 bases not matched to a gene; V was cut back by 7 bases and J by 9 bases. This CDR3 has 14 amino acids. Germline CDR1 is SQVTM and CDR2 is ANQGSEA. The CDR3, as DNA: TGCAGCGCCGAGGACAGGGAATACTTCGGTGAGCAGTTCTTC. The encoded protein is CSAEDREYFGEQFF.

The chain carries TRBV28 and TRBJ2-5; D might be TRBD1 (5 bases). CDR1 is MDHEN and CDR2 is SYDVKM in the germline V gene. Trimming shortened V by 7 bases and J by 5 bases, and 14 bases separated the two germline ends. The CDR3 contains 13 residues. CDR3 DNA: TGTGCCAGCACTTTCCAGGGTTCGGAGACCCAGTACTTC. Protein sequence: CASTFQGSETQYF.

This clonotype was observed a single time. The chain combines TRBV9 with TRBJ2-1; TRBD2 matches at 10 bases. Germline trimming cut 10 bases from V and 8 bases from J; bases unmatched to any gene: 12. This CDR3 is 14 amino acids long. Germline loops: CDR1 SGDLS, CDR2 YYNGEE. The CDR3 DNA sequence: TGTGCCTCCTCAAGGAGCGGGAGGGGCGATGAGCAGTTCTTC. As protein: CASSRSGRGDEQFF.

The chain links TRBV27 to TRBJ2-3; TRBD2 matches 8 bases. The CDR3 is made up of 13 amino acids. Germline V gives CDR1 MNHEY, CDR2 SMNVEV (reference sequence). J was trimmed by 7 bases and V by 7 bases; bases with no gene match: 7. The CDR3 nucleotides read TGTGCCAGCAAGACTAGCGCCGCTTATACGCAGTATTTT. Encoded protein: CASKTSAAYTQYF.

Only a few counts were recorded for this clonotype. The rearrangement links TRBV11-2 to TRBJ2-2, with 9 bases matching TRBD1. V shed 0 bases and J 0 bases; nucleotides not matched to a gene: 11. This CDR3 has 20 residues. CDR1 is SGHAT, CDR2 FQNNGV, per germline. DNA of the CDR3: TGTGCCAGCAGCTTAGATGTTTGGGGACAGGGTGGGACGAACACCGGGGAGCTGTTTTTT. Protein product: CASSLDVWGQGGTNTGELFF.

V usage is TRBV12-5 and J usage is TRBJ2-1; D not certain. The CDR3 consists of 18 residues. CDR1 LGHNT and CDR2 FRNRAP come from the germline V gene. V gave up 3 bases and J gave up 4 bases, with 22 bases separating them. The CDR3 nucleotides read TGTGCTAGTGGTTTCGTCCCCCTCCCGGAAGGTCGGTACAATGAGCAGTTCTTC. It encodes CASGFVPLPEGRYNEQFF.

This clonotype showed up just a few times. This sequence joins TRBV4-2 and TRBJ2-7; D uncertain. The CDR3 loop spans 16 amino acids. V was clipped by 1 base and J by 4 bases, with 17 bases between them. In germline, CDR1 is LGHNA, CDR2 YNFKEQ. CDR3 loop: CASSQGRLPALYEQYF. CDR3 in DNA: TGTGCCAGCAGCCAAGGGCGGCTCCCCGCCCTTTACGAGCAGTACTTC.

This clonotype was picked up many times. The CDR3 DNA reads as TGTGCCAGCAGCTTAGGGACTAGCGGGGATACGCAGTATTTT. Amino acid sequence: CASSLGTSGDTQYF. The V and J genes are TRBV7-2 and TRBJ2-3; 11 nucleotides line up with TRBD2. Germline CDR1 SGHTA, CDR2 FQGNSA. This CDR3 comprises 14 residues. With 1 base clipped from V and 6 bases from J, the junction kept 0 bases outside the gene matches.

The sample holds a few counts of this clonotype. The gene calls are TRBV5-1 and TRBJ1-1, with a possible D match to TRBD1 (5 bases). This CDR3 is built from 14 residues. Trimming took off 4 bases at V and 8 bases at J, with 18 bases between the two ends. Looked up from germline, CDR1 is SGHRS and CDR2 is YFSETQ. The CDR3 loop reads CASSPGIGGEEAFF. CDR3 bases: TGCGCCAGCAGCCCCGGAATCGGGGGGGAGGAAGCTTTCTTT.